Here is one T cell receptor (beta chain) with its context. Its antigen is not yet known. The sample holds no much larger clone one base away, and base qualities are not on file. The data derive from a study of blood T cell repertoires in COVID-19 (dated by TCRdb to about 2020). A note on the overall study: Samples from collaborators originated in the United States, Italy and Spain and spanned both the acute and convalescent phases of COVID-19. The sample metadata nearly always contained a de-identified subject ID, COVID-19 status, age in years and sex. Samples came from the ongoing ImmuneRACE study (first 160 participants) plus 1,254 subjects from 6 global collaborators. Subjects who had been exposed to COVID-19, were actively infected with it, or had recovered from it provided the deeply sampled blood TCRbeta repertoires that made up the dataset. Where available, HLA class I and class II types were obtained from metadata supplied by the sample provider rather than from assay-based typing. The repertoires were released in a freely available public database intended as a resource for research on the immune response to SARS-CoV-2. The prospective study material was composed of cDNA or gDNA derived from T cells, B-cell-depleted T cells, or PBMCs. Points the paper makes about the study in general: The quantity of clinical and demographic metadata differed by source and by participant and was supplied without curation.

TCRbeta CDR3 regions were amplified from genomic DNA using the immunoSEQ Assay, a bias-controlled multiplex PCR. Regarding the original processing steps: Nucleated cell counts per sample were estimated from amplification of reference gene primers within the assay. Sequence reads were collapsed and filtered to measure the absolute abundance of every unique TCRbeta CDR3 rearrangement. Productive Simpson clonality was computed per sample as the square root of Simpson's diversity index over productive rearrangements. Entries here come from immuneACCESS through TCRdb and include only in-frame sequences with V and J called. Some clones fail to appear in such tables; in the studies checked, an unresolved V gene covers under half of the shortfall, and the cause of the remainder is unknown. V and J calls and clone size are as listed in that table; D and trimming were resolved from the DNA. The table for this sample lists 100,000 to 150,000 clones; 85% of them were counted only once. The biggest ten clones account for roughly 3% of the sample.

One collaborating source in Seattle enrolled patients while the patients were actively infected and followed the patients over time throughout the course of disease. Each collaborating institution followed its own protocols to collect whole blood in K2EDTA tubes. For TCRbeta analysis, collaborators shipped samples in one of three forms: frozen whole blood, isolated PBMCs, or DNA extracted from either of those sample types. There are 13 amino acids in the CDR3, from cysteine to phenylalanine inclusive. Only the CDR3 DNA stays, 39 bases, in frame from base 1. CDR1 SQVTM and CDR2 ANQGSEA were looked up in the germline V gene. Clipping removes 6 bases from V and 0 bases from J, with 3 as the unmatched junction base count.

Material: peripheral blood. The chain is assembled from TRBV29-1 and TRBJ1-1; TRBD1 fits 8 bases in the junction. The receptor was isolated from a woman over 75 with COVID-19, enrolled during active disease. The CDR3 is CSVGQGLNTEAFF. The nucleotide sequence reads as follows: TGCAGCGTAGGACAGGGATTGAACACTGAAGCTTTCTTT.